This entry describes one TCR beta chain. Its antigen is undetermined. This sample is part of a study of T cell responses to AZD1222 COVID-19 vaccine. The method was immunoSEQ multiplex PCR; TCRdb's version includes in-frame clones alone and lacks a portion of them. The sample has 150,000 to 200,000 clones, 90% seen once. CDR3 size: 18 residues. CDR1 ENHRY and CDR2 SYGVKD come from the germline V gene. With V trimmed by 6 bases and J by 0 bases, 14 bases remained unmatched. Study-level findings and limits: Repertoire sampling occurred only after the peak T cell response.

The sample here was peripheral blood, taken 28 days after the second AZD1222 dose. The sequence derives from an adult who received the AZD1222 COVID-19 vaccine. This chain joins TRBV10-3 and TRBJ1-5, with 7 bases lining up with TRBD1. CDR3 coding DNA: TGTGCCATCAGCGCAGGGGGTGTTCGAATCGATAGCAATCAGCCCCAGCATTTT. This translates into CAISAGGVRIDSNQPQHF.